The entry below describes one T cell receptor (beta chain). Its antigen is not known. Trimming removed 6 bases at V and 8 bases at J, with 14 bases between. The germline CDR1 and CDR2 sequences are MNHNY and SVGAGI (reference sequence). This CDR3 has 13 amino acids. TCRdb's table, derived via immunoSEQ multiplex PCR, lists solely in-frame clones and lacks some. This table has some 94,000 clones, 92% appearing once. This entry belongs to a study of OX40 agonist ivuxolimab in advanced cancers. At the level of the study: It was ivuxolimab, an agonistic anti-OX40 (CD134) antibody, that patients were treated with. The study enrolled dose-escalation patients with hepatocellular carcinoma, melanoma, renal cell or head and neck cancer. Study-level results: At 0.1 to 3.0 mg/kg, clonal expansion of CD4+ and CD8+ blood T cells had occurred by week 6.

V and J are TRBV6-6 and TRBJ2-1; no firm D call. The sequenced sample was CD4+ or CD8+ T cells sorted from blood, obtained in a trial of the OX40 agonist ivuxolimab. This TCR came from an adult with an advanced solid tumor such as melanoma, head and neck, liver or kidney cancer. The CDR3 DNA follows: TGTGCCAGCAGCTACGGTGCATGGGATGAGCAGTTCTTC. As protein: CASSYGAWDEQFF.